This is a list of T cell receptor beta chains from one sample in a study of blood T cell repertoires in COVID-19. Produced via immunoSEQ multiplex PCR; TCRdb's table is partial and in-frame only. The sample shows 100,000 to 150,000 clones, around 86% of them seen only once. Sequencing input: peripheral blood. The receptors come from a man in his 60s with acute or convalescent COVID-19. Both conserved end residues are trimmed from each CDR3. The order of the fields is J gene, CDR3 length, V gene, CDR3 protein.

j_call: TRBJ1-4; cdr3_length: 15; v_call: TRBV2; cdr3_aa: ASSEEATSATNEKLF
j_call: TRBJ1-6; cdr3_length: 14; v_call: TRBV19; cdr3_aa: ASSPRQGTGDSPLH
j_call: TRBJ1-4; cdr3_length: 11; v_call: TRBV4-1; cdr3_aa: ASSQQLWEKLF
j_call: TRBJ2-7; cdr3_length: 14; v_call: TRBV5-4; cdr3_aa: ASSLPSRTSNNEQY
j_call: TRBJ2-5; cdr3_length: 9; v_call: TRBV3-1/TRBV3-2; cdr3_aa: ASSRGVTQY
j_call: TRBJ1-2; cdr3_length: 13; v_call: TRBV7-6; cdr3_aa: ASSLVAGGPYGYT
j_call: TRBJ2-7; cdr3_length: 11; v_call: TRBV5-1; cdr3_aa: ASSLASGPEQY
j_call: TRBJ1-2; cdr3_length: 11; v_call: TRBV5-1; cdr3_aa: ASRQGVSYGYT
j_call: TRBJ1-1; cdr3_length: 11; v_call: TRBV6-1; cdr3_aa: ASSEIGGTEAF
j_call: TRBJ2-7; cdr3_length: 14; v_call: TRBV27; cdr3_aa: ASSLGLAGALGEQY
j_call: TRBJ2-7; cdr3_length: 10; v_call: TRBV2; cdr3_aa: ASSDRGGEQY
j_call: TRBJ2-7; cdr3_length: 13; v_call: TRBV5-5; cdr3_aa: ASSPAKTGLYEQY
j_call: TRBJ1-1; cdr3_length: 11; v_call: TRBV30; cdr3_aa: AWSYRANTEAF
j_call: TRBJ1-4; cdr3_length: 12; v_call: TRBV6-5; cdr3_aa: ASSRVNGQGGLF
j_call: TRBJ1-5; cdr3_length: 12; v_call: TRBV27; cdr3_aa: ASSFDSRNQPQH
j_call: TRBJ1-2; cdr3_length: 10; v_call: TRBV28; cdr3_aa: ASSPGGVGYT
j_call: TRBJ2-3; cdr3_length: 12; v_call: TRBV6-5; cdr3_aa: VSGLGLATDTQY
j_call: TRBJ2-7; cdr3_length: 13; v_call: TRBV27; cdr3_aa: ASSFLAGNSYEQY
j_call: TRBJ2-7; cdr3_length: 12; v_call: TRBV19; cdr3_aa: ASTVSGSNYEQY
j_call: TRBJ2-4; cdr3_length: 11; v_call: TRBV19; cdr3_aa: ASSRQGSDIQY
j_call: TRBJ2-1; cdr3_length: 12; v_call: TRBV29-1; cdr3_aa: SARSGRGRGEQF
j_call: TRBJ1-5; cdr3_length: 15; v_call: TRBV18; cdr3_aa: ASSPSSGTGVNQPQH
j_call: TRBJ2-7; cdr3_length: 14; v_call: TRBV11-1; cdr3_aa: ASSSSGRNPWKEQY
j_call: TRBJ2-3; cdr3_length: 12; v_call: TRBV28; cdr3_aa: ASTSSGVTDTQY
j_call: TRBJ2-3; cdr3_length: 14; v_call: TRBV5-1; cdr3_aa: ASSTGTSGLTDTQY
j_call: TRBJ2-7; cdr3_length: 13; v_call: TRBV5-1; cdr3_aa: ASTTPGGGGNEQY
j_call: TRBJ2-1; cdr3_length: 13; v_call: TRBV10-3; cdr3_aa: AISETEKSRNEQF
j_call: TRBJ2-7; cdr3_length: 13; v_call: TRBV11-2; cdr3_aa: ASSLSFSSTYEQY
j_call: TRBJ1-2; cdr3_length: 12; v_call: TRBV15; cdr3_aa: ATSGGGGYYGYT
j_call: TRBJ1-4; cdr3_length: 14; v_call: TRBV7-9; cdr3_aa: ASSLGAGQGIPGLF
j_call: TRBJ2-1; cdr3_length: 11; v_call: TRBV29-1; cdr3_aa: SVGTSGISEQF
j_call: TRBJ2-7; cdr3_length: 11; v_call: TRBV10-3; cdr3_aa: AITRQLNYEQY
j_call: TRBJ1-2; cdr3_length: 11; v_call: TRBV7-3; cdr3_aa: ASSLLGSGGYT
j_call: TRBJ1-1; cdr3_length: 11; v_call: TRBV30; cdr3_aa: AWSARGNTEAF
j_call: TRBJ1-6; cdr3_length: 15; v_call: TRBV28; cdr3_aa: ASSLEGWSSYNSPLH
j_call: TRBJ1-2; cdr3_length: 12; v_call: TRBV2; cdr3_aa: ASSAGQGVGGYT
j_call: TRBJ2-2; cdr3_length: 13; v_call: TRBV28; cdr3_aa: ASSLAGNPTGELF
j_call: TRBJ1-1; cdr3_length: 12; v_call: TRBV5-1; cdr3_aa: ASSLSGVDTEAF
j_call: TRBJ2-3; cdr3_length: 12; v_call: TRBV9; cdr3_aa: ASSVGRSTDTQY
j_call: TRBJ2-7; cdr3_length: 11; v_call: TRBV5-1; cdr3_aa: ASSLTGSNEQY
j_call: TRBJ1-2; cdr3_length: 12; v_call: TRBV28; cdr3_aa: ASSLAGQPYGYT
j_call: TRBJ2-7; cdr3_length: 11; v_call: TRBV12-3/TRBV12-4; cdr3_aa: ASSPGQGRPIY
j_call: TRBJ2-1; cdr3_length: 11; v_call: TRBV2; cdr3_aa: ARTGGNNNEQF
j_call: TRBJ1-1; cdr3_length: 11; v_call: TRBV20-1; cdr3_aa: SASPGGKTEAF
j_call: TRBJ1-1; cdr3_length: 13; v_call: TRBV6-6; cdr3_aa: ASSYSETTATEAF
j_call: TRBJ1-1; cdr3_length: 12; v_call: TRBV19; cdr3_aa: ASKLNLPHTEAF
j_call: TRBJ1-1; cdr3_length: 9; v_call: TRBV11-2; cdr3_aa: ASSSGITAF